One sample yielded the 8 T cell receptor beta chains listed below, sequenced in a study of blood T cell repertoires in COVID-19. Clones were sequenced by immunoSEQ multiplex PCR, and TCRdb holds only the in-frame ones, with some missing. Of around 260,000 clones in the sample, around four fifths are singletons; the top ten hold around 4.1%. Specimen: PBMCs or T cells enriched from blood (not recorded which). The receptor set was obtained from a man aged 30 to 45 with acute COVID-19.

V usage is TRBV6-4 and J usage is TRBJ2-3, with 7 bases matching TRBD1. Trimming took 0 bases from V and 2 from J; bases not matched to a gene: 2. Germline loops: CDR1 MRHNA, CDR2 SNTAGT. The CDR3 has 15 amino acids. This CDR3 reads CASSDSGQITDTQYF. CDR3 bases: TGTGCCAGCAGTGACTCGGGACAGATCACAGATACGCAGTATTTT.

CDR3 sequence: CASSSSNRDQPQHF. CDR3 bases: TGTGCCAGCAGCTCAAGCAACAGGGATCAGCCCCAGCATTTT. The chain links TRBV5-6 to TRBJ1-5, with D possibly TRBD1 on 6 matching bases. The CDR3 is 14 residues long. The germline gives CDR1 SGHDT, CDR2 YYEEEE. Trimming took off 3 bases at V and 5 bases at J, with 12 bases between the two ends.

The CDR3 is CASYFTGATEAFF. CDR3 nucleotides: TGTGCCAGCTACTTCACAGGGGCCACTGAAGCTTTCTTT. This chain uses TRBV6-5 with TRBJ1-1; 7 bases match TRBD1. V lost 8 bases to trimming and J lost 4 bases; unmatched junction nucleotides: 7. The germline V gene has CDR1 MNHEY and CDR2 SVGAGI. There are 13 residues in the CDR3.

This clone has just a few counts. The V and J genes are TRBV4-2 and TRBJ1-6; 12 positions agree with TRBD1. This CDR3 contains 16 residues. With V trimmed by 0 bases and J by 9 bases, 3 bases remained unmatched. The germline CDR1 and CDR2 sequences are LGHNA and YNFKEQ. CDR3 sequence: CASSQDPGQGASPLHF. CDR3 sequence (DNA): TGTGCCAGCAGCCAAGATCCGGGACAGGGGGCTTCACCCCTCCACTTT.

The rearrangement uses TRBV6-5 and TRBJ2-3; 11 bases align to TRBD2. CDR1 is MNHEY and CDR2 is SVGAGI in the germline V gene. The CDR3 extends over 14 amino acids. The CDR3 coding sequence is TGTGGAATTAAAACTAGCGGGAGAGGGGATACGCAGTATTTT. Protein: CGIKTSGRGDTQYF.

The J gene is TRBJ1-1, the V gene TRBV7-8; D ambiguous. Trimming removed 5 bases from V and 3 bases from J, with 13 bases in between. The germline CDR1 and CDR2 sequences are SGHVS and FQNEAQ. The CDR3 is 14 residues long. The CDR3: CASSLAGGYTEAFF. The DNA for the CDR3 is TGTGCCAGCAGCCTCGCCGGAGGGTACACTGAAGCTTTCTTT. Looking up the rest from reference TRBV7-8 and TRBJ1-1 gives the full variable domain: GAGVSQSPRYKVAKRGQDVALRCDPISGHVSLFWYQQALGQGPEFLTYFQNEAQLDKSGLPSDRFFAERPEGSVSTLKIQRTQQEDSAVYLCASSLAGGYTEAFFGQGTRLTVV.

CDR3 nucleotide sequence: TGCGCCAGCAGCCCCCGGGACAGGGGGTTGGGGACTGAAGCTTTCTTT. Translating it yields CASSPRDRGLGTEAFF. V and J are TRBV5-1 and TRBJ1-1; 11 nucleotides agree with TRBD1. Germline CDR1 and CDR2: SGHRS and YFSETQ. CDR3 length: 16 amino acids. After removal of 4 bases from V and 5 bases from J, the junction contained 10 bases not matched to a gene.

V gene TRBV27 combines with J gene TRBJ1-3; 10 bases line up with TRBD1. Germline CDR1 is MNHEY and CDR2 is SMNVEV (reference sequence). J lost 4 bases, V lost 0 bases, and 9 bases had no gene match. The CDR3 runs to 18 residues. This chain's CDR3 is CASSLSGRGTGAGNTIYF. The CDR3 region has the DNA TGTGCCAGCAGTTTATCTGGTCGAGGGACAGGGGCCGGAAACACCATATATTTT.